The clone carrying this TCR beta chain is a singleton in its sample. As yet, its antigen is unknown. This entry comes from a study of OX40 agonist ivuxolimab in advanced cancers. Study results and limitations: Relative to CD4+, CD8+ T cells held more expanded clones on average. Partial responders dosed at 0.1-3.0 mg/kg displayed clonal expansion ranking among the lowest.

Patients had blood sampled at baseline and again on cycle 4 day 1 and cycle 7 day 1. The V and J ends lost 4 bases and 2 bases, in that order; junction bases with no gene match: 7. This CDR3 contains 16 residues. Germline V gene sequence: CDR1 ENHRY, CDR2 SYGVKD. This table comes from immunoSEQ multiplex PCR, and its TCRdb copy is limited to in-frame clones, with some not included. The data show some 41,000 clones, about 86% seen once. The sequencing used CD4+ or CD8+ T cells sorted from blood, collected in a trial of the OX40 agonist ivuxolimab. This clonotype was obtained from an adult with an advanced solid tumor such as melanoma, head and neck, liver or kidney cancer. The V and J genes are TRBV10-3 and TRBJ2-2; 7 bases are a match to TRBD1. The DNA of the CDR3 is TGTGCCATCAGTGGTACCTCAGGGGGAAACACCGGGGAGCTGTTTTTT. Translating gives CAISGTSGGNTGELFF.